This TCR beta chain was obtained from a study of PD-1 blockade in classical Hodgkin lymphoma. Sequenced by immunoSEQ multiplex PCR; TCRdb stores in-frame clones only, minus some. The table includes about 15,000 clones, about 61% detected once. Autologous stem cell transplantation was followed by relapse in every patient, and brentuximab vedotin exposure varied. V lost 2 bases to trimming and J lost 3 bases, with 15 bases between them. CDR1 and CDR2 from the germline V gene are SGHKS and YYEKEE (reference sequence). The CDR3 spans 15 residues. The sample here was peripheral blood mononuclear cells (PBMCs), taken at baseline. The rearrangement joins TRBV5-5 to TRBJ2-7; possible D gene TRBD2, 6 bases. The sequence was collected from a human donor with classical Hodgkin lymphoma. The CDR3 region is CASSFRLDLFYEQYF. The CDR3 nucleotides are TGTGCCAGCAGCTTCCGACTAGACCTTTTCTACGAGCAGTACTTC. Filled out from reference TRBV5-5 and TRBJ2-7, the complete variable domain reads DAGVTQSPTHLIKTRGQQVTLRCSPISGHKSVSWYQQVLGQGPQFIFQYYEKEERGRGNFPDRFSARQFPNYSSELNVNALLLGDSALYLCASSFRLDLFYEQYFGPGTRLTVT.